These 26 T cell receptor beta chains were sequenced from one sample in a study of T cells in Graves' hyperthyroidism and ophthalmopathy. RNA transcripts served as the template for amplifying TCR beta CDR3 regions. Primed by the HTBI set, a first-round RT-PCR was run on the TCR CDR3. TCRdb reprocessed the multiplex PCR reads with MiXCR, giving one entry per CDR3 protein. The sample consists of roughly 290,000 distinct CDR3 sequences, about a sixth of them appearing once. Sequencing was performed on blood. All receptors derive from a woman aged 55-70 years with Graves' ophthalmopathy.

J is TRBJ1-2 and V is TRBV18; 10 positions agree with TRBD1. The junction had 6 bases not matched to a gene; V was cut back by 8 bases and J by 3 bases. From germline, CDR1 is KGHSH and CDR2 LQKENI. The CDR3 covers 14 residues. The CDR3 nucleotides read TGTGCCAGCCGATGGACAGGGGGATACTATGGCTACACCTTC. This sequence encodes CASRWTGGYYGYTF.

This clonotype was counted between two and nine times. The chain carries TRBV2 and TRBJ2-1; 7 bases match TRBD1. There are 13 residues in the CDR3. J gave up 14 bases and V 7 bases, and 14 bases lay outside the gene matches. Germline V gives CDR1 SNHLY, CDR2 FYNNEI. The CDR3 DNA follows: TGTGCCAGCACTCAAGGACCCGGACAGGATAAGTTCTTC. It encodes CASTQGPGQDKFF.

This clonotype showed up just once. Possible read error: a much larger clone is one base away. This sequence joins TRBV20-1 and TRBJ2-5; 7 positions agree with TRBD2. CDR1 is DFQATT and CDR2 is SNEGSKA in the germline V gene (reference sequence). The ends lost 3 bases at V and 3 bases at J; junction bases unmatched: 7. The CDR3 has 14 residues. The DNA for the CDR3 is TGCAGTGCTAGTGACTACGGGGGGAAAGAGACCCAGTACTTC. This gives the protein CSASDYGGKETQYF.

This clonotype was detected many times. The CDR3 nucleotides read TGTGCCAGCAGGGACCATGCTACGGGGGGGAATCAGCCCCAGCATTTT. Amino acid sequence: CASRDHATGGNQPQHF. This chain uses TRBV6-2 or TRBV6-3 with TRBJ1-5; maybe TRBD1 (5 bases). The CDR3 sequence is 16 residues long. In germline, CDR1 is MNHEY, CDR2 SVGEGT. V lost 6 bases to trimming and J lost 4 bases, with 19 bases between them.

This clonotype has ten or more counts. The rearrangement links TRBV7-9 to TRBJ2-1; D may be TRBD1 (6 bases). CDR1 is SEHNR, CDR2 FQNEAQ, per germline (reference sequence). The ends were cut back, 4 bases at V and 8 bases at J, with 21 bases in the middle. The length of the CDR3 is 16 residues. CDR3 loop: CASSSGTPWGDDEQFF. CDR3 coding DNA: TGTGCCAGCAGCTCCGGGACACCCTGGGGAGATGATGAGCAGTTCTTC.

This clonotype was seen once. This may be a read error, as it is one base from a much larger clone. V usage is TRBV5-5 and J usage is TRBJ2-3; no clear D gene. The CDR3 loop spans 16 amino acids. The V end lost 3 bases, the J end lost 1 base, and 15 bases lay between the germline ends. Germline CDR1 is SGHKS and CDR2 is YYEKEE (reference sequence). CDR3 coding DNA: TGTGCCAGCAGCTCGTCACCCTCGGGTCGCACAGATACGCAGTATTTT. It is translated as CASSSSPSGRTDTQYF. The full variable domain, completed using reference TRBV5-5 and TRBJ2-3, is DAGVTQSPTHLIKTRGQQVTLRCSPISGHKSVSWYQQVLGQGPQFIFQYYEKEERGRGNFPDRFSARQFPNYSSELNVNALLLGDSALYLCASSSSPSGRTDTQYFGPGTRLTVL.

This clonotype was seen more than once but under ten times. V and J are TRBV24-1 and TRBJ2-2, with 8 nucleotides matching TRBD1. Germline V CDR1 and CDR2: KGHDR, SFDVKD. CDR3 length: 17 residues. Germline trimming cut 3 bases from V and 4 bases from J; bases unmatched to any gene: 9. Here the CDR3 reads CATSDPLDRAGTGELFF. The CDR3 bases are TGTGCCACCAGTGATCCCCTGGACAGGGCGGGCACCGGGGAGCTGTTTTTT.

V and J are TRBV6-1 and TRBJ2-5; a possible D gene is TRBD2 (5 bases). The CDR3 is 13 residues long. V was clipped by 8 bases and J by 1 base, with 11 bases between them. The germline gives CDR1 MNHNS, CDR2 SASEGT. CDR3 sequence (DNA): TGTGCCAGCTCAGGACTCGCCCAAGAGACCCAGTACTTC. Protein: CASSGLAQETQYF.

In this sample, this clonotype turned up many times. J is TRBJ1-1 and V is TRBV5-6; tentative D call: TRBD1 (5 bases). V was shortened by 0 bases and J by 10 bases, with 13 bases between the two germline ends. CDR3 size: 13 residues. Germline assignment: CDR1 SGHDT and CDR2 YYEEEE. CDR3 DNA: TGTGCCAGCAGCTTGGCCAACGAAGGGGCAGCTTTCTTT. This translates into CASSLANEGAAFF.

At least ten counts were recorded for this clonotype. V and J are TRBV29-1 and TRBJ2-7; D may match TRBD1 or TRBD2 (5 bases each). The CDR3 has 14 residues. Germline CDR1 and CDR2: SQVTM and ANQGSEA. Trimming took off 1 base at V and 9 bases at J, with 19 bases between the two ends. The CDR3 here is CSVEGPGPKGLQYF. DNA for the CDR3: TGCAGCGTTGAAGGCCCGGGACCGAAGGGTTTGCAGTACTTC.

In regard to this clonotype: A read error may be the cause here, since a much bigger clone is one base away. The gene calls are TRBV30 and TRBJ1-2; D remains ambiguous. Germline CDR1 reads GTSNPN; CDR2 reads SVGIG (reference sequence). The CDR3 totals 14 residues. CDR3 DNA sequence: TGTGCCTGGAGTAGTACCAACCTTTTCTATGGCTACGCCTTC. Its protein is CAWSSTNLFYGYAF.

This clonotype is a singleton in its sample. V and J are TRBV4-3 and TRBJ2-7; 9 positions agree with TRBD2. Losses at the gene ends were 1 base for V and 4 bases for J; bases not matched to a gene: 5. The CDR3 is made up of 15 amino acids. CDR1 and CDR2 (germline): LGHNA, YSLEER. This CDR3 is CASSQGRTSVYEQYF. As DNA, the CDR3 is TGCGCCAGCAGCCAAGGGAGGACTAGCGTGTACGAGCAGTACTTC.

This clonotype has only a few counts. This sequence joins TRBV7-2 and TRBJ2-7; 10 nucleotides match TRBD2. The CDR3 is made up of 15 amino acids. Trimming cost V 5 bases and J 0 bases; bases outside gene matches: 4. The germline V gene encodes CDR1 SGHTA and CDR2 FQGNSA. CDR3 region: CASSKLAGDSYEQYF. In DNA, the CDR3 is TGTGCCAGCAGCAAGCTAGCGGGGGACTCCTACGAGCAGTACTTC.

This clonotype was counted ten times or more. The chain links TRBV25-1 to TRBJ1-2; no reliable D call. Germline CDR1 is MGHDK and CDR2 is SYGVNS. V gave up 4 bases and J gave up 2 bases, with 17 bases separating them. This CDR3 has 16 residues. Here the CDR3 reads CASSVSWNRRNYGYTF. In nucleotides, the CDR3 is TGTGCCAGCAGTGTCAGCTGGAACAGAAGAAACTATGGCTACACCTTC.

The genes are TRBV20-1 and TRBJ1-2; no clear D gene. Germline V gene sequence: CDR1 DFQATT, CDR2 SNEGSKA (reference sequence). This CDR3 spans 13 amino acids. V was pared by 4 bases and J by 6 bases, with 15 bases between. The CDR3: CSATRTARNGYTF. CDR3 in DNA: TGCAGTGCTACCAGGACGGCCCGCAATGGCTACACCTTC.

In its sample, this clonotype was seen many times. CDR3 protein: CASSYGQGFLNTEAFF. The CDR3 nucleotides read TGTGCCAGCAGTTATGGACAGGGCTTTCTGAACACTGAAGCTTTCTTT. V is TRBV27 and J is TRBJ1-1; 8 bases are a match to TRBD1. J gave up 0 bases and V 4 bases, and 7 bases lay outside the gene matches. This CDR3 is built from 16 residues. In germline, CDR1 is MNHEY, CDR2 SMNVEV (reference sequence).

This clonotype was seen ten or more times. The V call is TRBV10-3, the J call TRBJ2-1; D tentatively fits TRBD1 or TRBD2 (6 bases each). Germline V CDR1 and CDR2: ENHRY, SYGVKD. This CDR3 spans 14 amino acids. Trimming removed 6 bases from V and 9 bases from J, with 18 bases in between. The CDR3 spells CAIRITGTWGEQFF. CDR3 DNA: TGTGCCATCAGGATCACAGGGACTTGGGGTGAGCAGTTCTTC.

In this sample, this clonotype turned up many times. The chain recombines TRBV24-1 with TRBJ2-1; D uncertain. This CDR3 has 15 residues. Trimming took off 1 base at V and 4 bases at J, with 10 bases between the two ends. CDR1 is KGHDR and CDR2 is SFDVKD in the germline V gene. This chain's CDR3 is CATSDFGRAYNEQFF. In nucleotides, the CDR3 is TGTGCCACCAGTGATTTCGGACGGGCTTACAATGAGCAGTTCTTC.

The chain employs TRBV6-1 and TRBJ2-7; 8 bases agree with TRBD2. V lost 0 bases to trimming and J lost 4 bases; unmatched junction nucleotides: 5. The germline V gene has CDR1 MNHNS and CDR2 SASEGT. The length of the CDR3 is 15 residues. The CDR3 coding sequence is TGTGCCAGCAGTGAAGCGGGGACTAGTGGGTACGAGCAGTACTTC. This translates into CASSEAGTSGYEQYF.

This clonotype has at least ten counts. The rearrangement links TRBV7-8 to TRBJ2-5; possibly TRBD1 for D (5 bases). Germline CDR1 reads SGHVS; CDR2 reads FQNEAQ. The germline V and J ends were trimmed by 1 base and 1 base, with 10 bases remaining between them. The CDR3 contains 15 residues. The CDR3 DNA reads TGTGCCAGCAGCTTAGGTCAGGGCCTCCAAGAGACCCAGTACTTC. The encoded protein is CASSLGQGLQETQYF.

There are many counts of this clonotype. The chain employs TRBV2 and TRBJ2-3; D not resolved. With 8 bases removed from V and 0 bases from J, the gap between germline ends came to 3 bases. In germline, CDR1 is SNHLY, CDR2 FYNNEI. The CDR3 loop spans 11 amino acids. CDR3 DNA sequence: TGTGCCAGCTCCAGCACAGATACGCAGTATTTT. Translated, it gives CASSSTDTQYF. The whole variable domain, filled in from reference TRBV2 and TRBJ2-3, reads EPEVTQTPSHQVTQMGQEVILRCVPISNHLYFYWYRQILGQKVEFLVSFYNNEISEKSEIFDDQFSVERPDGSNFTLKIRSTKLEDSAMYFCASSSTDTQYFGPGTRLTVL.

This clonotype has at least ten counts. The V call is TRBV20-1, the J call TRBJ1-2; 9 bases fit TRBD1. Germline CDR1 is DFQATT and CDR2 is SNEGSKA (reference sequence). With 3 bases clipped from V and 1 base from J, the junction kept 9 bases outside the gene matches. The CDR3 consists of 16 residues. The CDR3 region has the DNA TGCAGTGCTAGGATCACCGGGACAGGGATTAACTATGGCTACACCTTC. As protein: CSARITGTGINYGYTF.

This chain links TRBV7-9 with TRBJ2-3, with D possibly matching TRBD1 (5 bases). Looked up from germline, CDR1 is SEHNR and CDR2 is FQNEAQ (reference sequence). Trimming took off 5 bases at V and 4 bases at J, with 13 bases between the two ends. CDR3 length equals 14 residues. The CDR3 DNA sequence: TGTGCCAGCAGCGTTGCGGTAGGGGCAGATACGCAGTATTTT. Translated, it gives CASSVAVGADTQYF.

This clonotype was picked up many times. The chain combines TRBV11-2 with TRBJ1-1; D unclear. This CDR3 contains 17 residues. Germline CDR1 is SGHAT and CDR2 is FQNNGV. The ends were cut back, 5 bases at V and 1 base at J, with 20 bases in the middle. CDR3 protein: CASSKGGPADWNTEAFF. CDR3 DNA: TGTGCCAGCAGCAAGGGAGGGCCCGCCGACTGGAACACTGAAGCTTTCTTT. The whole variable domain, filled in from reference TRBV11-2 and TRBJ1-1, reads EAGVAQSPRYKIIEKRQSVAFWCNPISGHATLYWYQQILGQGPKLLIQFQNNGVVDDSQLPKDRFSAERLKGVDSTLKIQPAKLEDSAVYLCASSKGGPADWNTEAFFGQGTRLTVV.

The V call is TRBV11-2, the J call TRBJ2-5, with 9 bases matching TRBD1. Germline CDR1 is SGHAT and CDR2 is FQNNGV. The CDR3 loop spans 15 amino acids. V trimming: 4 bases; J trimming: 5 bases; junction bases outside the gene matches: 8. The CDR3 reads CASSYAGQGGETQYF. In DNA, the CDR3 is TGTGCCAGCAGCTATGCGGGACAGGGTGGGGAGACCCAGTACTTC.

This clonotype appeared many times. This chain joins TRBV20-1 and TRBJ2-7; TRBD1 matches 9 bases. Trimming cost V 3 bases and J 7 bases; bases outside gene matches: 10. The CDR3 is 14 amino acids. The germline V gene encodes CDR1 DFQATT and CDR2 SNEGSKA (reference sequence). The CDR3 reads CSASTGTGFWEQYF. Here the CDR3 DNA reads TGCAGTGCTAGCACCGGGACAGGGTTTTGGGAGCAGTACTTC.